This T cell receptor beta chain was captured by sequencing in a study of cytomegalovirus exposure and HLA in healthy donors. Study-wide context: Earlier, 95 million to 130 million unique TCR beta sequences were recovered from around 190 million T cells by an analysis.

About this clone itself: The antigen remains undetermined.

Findings and caveats of the study: Sequencing likely caused a cluster of highly shared sequence variants.

Losses at the gene ends were 6 bases for V and 4 bases for J; bases not matched to a gene: 10. Per germline, CDR1 MNHEY and CDR2 SMNVEV (reference sequence). The length of the CDR3 is 16 residues. PCR was performed using 60 Vbeta and 13 Jbeta primers. Sequenced by immunoSEQ multiplex PCR; TCRdb stores in-frame clones only, minus some. The repertoire holds 210,000 or so clones, around 76% seen once, with approximately 0.63% in the top ten. The chain combines TRBV27 with TRBJ2-5; 11 positions match TRBD2. The sequenced sample was PBMCs. The sequence was collected from a man aged 18 to 29 in good health and CMV-seronegative. CDR3 DNA sequence: TGTGCCAGCAGCCCAAGTAGCGGGAGGGCCAGAGAGACCCAGTACTTC. This codes for CASSPSSGRARETQYF.